This TCR beta chain was recovered during a study of T cells after yellow fever vaccination. The overall study: With SMART-Seq v4 Ultra Low Input, the fractions containing low cell numbers were prepared.

Germline V lookup: CDR1 KGHSH, CDR2 LQKENI. Trimming removed 4 bases from V and 4 bases from J; junction bases left unmatched: 5. The CDR3 length is 15 residues. For this clonotype: Its antigen is not identified.

5'RACE template switching added a universal primer site and UMIs to TCR cDNA. TCRdb re-derived calls from the 5' RACE reads in MiXCR, one entry per CDR3 protein. The sample has a few hundred thousand distinct CDR3 sequences, around 5.2% seen once. Overall study findings and caveats: Relatively few clonotypes were ones that appeared in both CD4 and CD8 compartments. Most clones from primary vaccination resurfaced after the booster (about 95% CD4, less than 90% CD8).

This clonotype was sampled from a man younger than 30 who received the YFV17D yellow fever vaccine. The chain links TRBV18 to TRBJ2-7; 12 bases are shared with TRBD2. This sample comprised CD4+ T cells sorted from PBMCs, obtained on the day of the yellow fever booster vaccination. The CDR3 nucleotides are TGTGCCAGCTCACGGGCTAGCGGGGGGGCATACGAGCAGTACGTC. Encoded protein: CASSRASGGAYEQYV.